This is a list of T cell receptor beta chains from one sample in a study of cytomegalovirus exposure and HLA in healthy donors. Assay used: immunoSEQ multiplex PCR; TCRdb lists only in-frame clones, some missing. Among 160,000 or so clones listed, approximately 80% were seen once. The specimen sequenced was PBMCs. These receptors came from a man aged 25 to 40 in good health and CMV-seropositive. Each CDR3 is given with its conserved first and last residue. A D gene is named only where the DNA matches it firmly. Clone size is shown for a subset of rows, as once, few, many or a class of expanded clone.

clone size	D gene	V gene	J gene	CDR3 protein	CDR3 DNA
NA	TRBD2	TRBV10-3	TRBJ2-2	CAISEYPSGRSNTGELFF	TGTGCCATCAGTGAGTATCCTAGCGGCCGTTCGAACACCGGGGAGCTGTTTTTT
NA	NA	TRBV27	TRBJ1-2	CASSLSGEDGYTF	TGTGCCAGCAGTTTGTCCGGGGAGGACGGCTACACCTTC
NA	TRBD2	TRBV29-1	TRBJ2-1	CSIPPIAGGSFEQFF	TGCAGCATTCCCCCCATAGCGGGGGGATCTTTTGAGCAGTTCTTC
few	TRBD2	TRBV6-6	TRBJ2-2	CASLAGGHTGELFF	TGTGCCAGTCTAGCGGGGGGTCACACCGGGGAGCTGTTTTTT
few	NA	TRBV6-1	TRBJ2-3	CASRVTSTDTQYF	TGTGCCAGCAGAGTGACTTCCACAGATACGCAGTATTTT
NA	TRBD2	TRBV2	TRBJ2-1	CASTGLAGNEQFF	TGTGCCAGCACGGGACTAGCCGGCAATGAGCAGTTCTTC
NA	TRBD1	TRBV27	TRBJ2-1	CASTPGTGNHEQFF	TGTGCCAGCACCCCCGGGACAGGGAACCATGAACAGTTCTTC
few	TRBD1	TRBV29-1	TRBJ2-7	CSVFFRTGSPEQYF	TGCAGCGTTTTTTTTAGGACAGGGAGTCCCGAGCAGTACTTC
NA	NA	TRBV28	TRBJ1-6	CASSTGIGNSPLHF	TGTGCCAGCAGCACAGGGATTGGAAATTCACCCCTCCACTTT
NA	TRBD1	TRBV5-1	TRBJ2-7	CASSLKGADLSYEQYF	TGCGCCAGCAGCTTGAAGGGGGCAGACCTCTCCTACGAGCAGTACTTC
once	TRBD1	TRBV4-1	TRBJ2-5	CASSQGPLTGAKETQYF	TGCGCCAGCAGCCAAGGTCCCTTGACAGGGGCCAAGGAGACCCAGTACTTC
NA	TRBD1	TRBV7-7	TRBJ2-1	CASSRDRGGYNEQFF	TGTGCCAGCAGCAGGGACAGGGGGGGCTACAATGAGCAGTTCTTC
NA	NA	TRBV5-1	TRBJ2-2	CASSIQTANTGELFF	TGCGCCAGCAGCATTCAGACTGCGAACACCGGGGAGCTGTTTTTT
once	NA	TRBV7-6	TRBJ1-6	CASSLAAQDNSPLHF	TGTGCCAGCAGCTTAGCGGCCCAAGATAATTCACCCCTCCACTTT
NA	TRBD1	TRBV7-8	TRBJ2-7	CASSSDRGYEQYF	TGTGCCAGCTCTAGCGACAGGGGCTACGAGCAGTACTTC
once	NA	TRBV6-5	TRBJ2-7	CASSRLSHYEQYF	TGTGCCAGCAGCCGCCTATCGCACTACGAGCAGTACTTC
NA	NA	TRBV29-1	TRBJ2-1	CSVEDLPGSSYNEQFF	TGCAGCGTTGAAGATCTTCCGGGGAGCTCCTACAATGAGCAGTTCTTC
few	NA	TRBV7-8	TRBJ1-5	CASSLAILGGINQPQHF	TGTGCCAGCAGCTTAGCGATCCTCGGGGGGATCAATCAGCCCCAGCATTTT
NA	TRBD1	TRBV14	TRBJ1-1	CASTQDREDTEAFF	TGTGCCAGCACCCAAGACAGGGAGGACACTGAAGCTTTCTTT
NA	TRBD1	TRBV5-5	TRBJ2-3	CASSNSLGTGEDTQYF	TGTGCCAGCAGCAACTCCCTCGGGACAGGAGAAGATACGCAGTATTTT
NA	NA	TRBV27	TRBJ2-3	CASKAYTDTQYF	TGTGCCAGCAAAGCGTACACAGATACGCAGTATTTT
NA	NA	TRBV10-1	TRBJ2-3	CASSESVLDTQYF	TGCGCCAGCAGTGAGTCGGTACTCGATACGCAGTATTTT
NA	TRBD2	TRBV19	TRBJ2-1	CASSTSGTSGDFNEQFF	TGTGCCAGTAGTACCAGCGGGACTAGCGGGGACTTCAATGAGCAGTTCTTC
NA	NA	TRBV7-2	TRBJ2-7	CASSPGGTHYEQYF	TGTGCCAGCAGCCCTGGGGGCACCCACTACGAGCAGTACTTC
NA	TRBD1	TRBV30	TRBJ2-7	CAWRGQGREQYF	TGTGCCTGGAGGGGACAGGGGCGTGAGCAGTACTTC
NA	TRBD2	TRBV5-1	TRBJ2-3	CASSPSQAGGPGDTQYF	TGCGCCAGCAGCCCCTCGCAAGCGGGGGGGCCAGGGGATACGCAGTATTTT
NA	NA	TRBV30	TRBJ2-3	CAWSKGVTQYF	TGTGCCTGGAGTAAGGGGGTTACGCAGTATTTT
NA	TRBD1	TRBV7-2	TRBJ1-2	CASSLPGRGQSYTF	TGTGCCAGCAGCTTACCGGGCAGGGGGCAAAGCTACACCTTC
NA	NA	TRBV29-1	TRBJ2-3	CSGTGSTDTQYF	TGCAGCGGAACAGGGAGCACAGATACGCAGTATTTT
NA	NA	TRBV4-1	TRBJ1-5	CASSQGEEWPQHF	TGCGCCAGCAGCCAAGGGGAGGAATGGCCCCAGCATTTT
NA	NA	TRBV4-1	TRBJ1-6	CASSRGGPDSPLHF	TGCGCCAGCAGCCGGGGAGGGCCCGATTCACCCCTCCACTTT
once	TRBD1	TRBV7-2	TRBJ2-7	CASSFRDRGDEQYF	TGTGCCAGCAGCTTCCGGGACAGGGGCGACGAGCAGTACTTC
NA	TRBD1	TRBV6-1	TRBJ1-5	CASSAGTGNWANQPQHF	TGTGCCAGCAGTGCCGGGACAGGGAATTGGGCCAATCAGCCCCAGCATTTT
NA	NA	TRBV18	TRBJ1-5	CASSPLAGIEQPQHF	TGTGCCAGCTCACCACTGGCAGGGATCGAGCAGCCCCAGCATTTT